This T cell receptor (beta chain) originates from a study of identical twins. This clonotype was seen repeatedly, ten times or more. Its target is unknown. V was pared by 0 bases and J by 6 bases, with 18 bases between. The CDR3 spans 17 residues. The germline V gene encodes CDR1 LGHDT and CDR2 YNNKEL (reference sequence). Overall study findings and caveats: Abundant beta clonotypes from cord blood had fewer insertions, unlike memory repertoires, which showed none.

TCRdb independently ran MiXCR on the 5' RACE reads; one entry per CDR3 protein. The repertoire holds around 680,000 distinct CDR3 sequences, around 8.6% seen once, with more than 0.75% in the top ten. This sample was also put to use in a study of yellow fever vaccine responses in identical twins. From that study: On the reported evidence, twins' vaccine T cell responses seemed partly convergent and partly personalized.

The sequence was obtained from a woman aged 18-30 years in good health. The sequencing sample was made of PBMCs. The rearrangement links TRBV3-1 to TRBJ2-1; tentatively, D is TRBD1 or TRBD2 (5 bases each). The CDR3 DNA reads as TGTGCCAGCAGCCAAGATGCGGTAAGGGGAGCTGTCAATGAGCAGTTCTTC. Protein: CASSQDAVRGAVNEQFF.